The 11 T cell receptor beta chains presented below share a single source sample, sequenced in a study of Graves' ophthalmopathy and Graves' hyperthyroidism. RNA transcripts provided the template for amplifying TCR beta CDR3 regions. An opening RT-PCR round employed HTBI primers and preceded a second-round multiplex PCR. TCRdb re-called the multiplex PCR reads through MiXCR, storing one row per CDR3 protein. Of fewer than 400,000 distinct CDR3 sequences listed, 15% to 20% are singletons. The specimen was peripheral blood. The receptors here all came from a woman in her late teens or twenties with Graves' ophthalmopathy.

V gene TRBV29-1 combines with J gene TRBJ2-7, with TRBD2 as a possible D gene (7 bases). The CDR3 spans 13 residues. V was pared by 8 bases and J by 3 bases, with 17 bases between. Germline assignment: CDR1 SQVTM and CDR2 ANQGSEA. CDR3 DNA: TGCAGCACAAGGGGGGAGGGGATCTACGAGCAGTACTTC. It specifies CSTRGEGIYEQYF.

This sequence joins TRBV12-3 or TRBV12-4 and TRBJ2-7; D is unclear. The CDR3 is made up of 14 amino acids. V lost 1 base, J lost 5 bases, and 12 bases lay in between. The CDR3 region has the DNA TGTGCCAGCAGTTTAGGAACCTTCCTAAACGAGCAGTACTTC. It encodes CASSLGTFLNEQYF.

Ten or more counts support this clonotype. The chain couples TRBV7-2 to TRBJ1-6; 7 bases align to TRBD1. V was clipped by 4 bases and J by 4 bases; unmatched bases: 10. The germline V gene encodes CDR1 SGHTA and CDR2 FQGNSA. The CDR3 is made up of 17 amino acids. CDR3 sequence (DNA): TGTGCCAGCAGCTCAATACAGGGGTTTCGGTATAATTCACCCCTCCACTTT. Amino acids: CASSSIQGFRYNSPLHF.

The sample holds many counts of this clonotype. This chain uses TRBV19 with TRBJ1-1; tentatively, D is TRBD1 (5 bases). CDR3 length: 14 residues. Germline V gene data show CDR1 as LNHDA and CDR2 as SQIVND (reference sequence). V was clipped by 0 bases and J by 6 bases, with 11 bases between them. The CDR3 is CASSIDGASAEAFF. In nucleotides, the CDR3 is TGTGCCAGTAGTATAGACGGGGCGTCGGCTGAAGCTTTCTTT.

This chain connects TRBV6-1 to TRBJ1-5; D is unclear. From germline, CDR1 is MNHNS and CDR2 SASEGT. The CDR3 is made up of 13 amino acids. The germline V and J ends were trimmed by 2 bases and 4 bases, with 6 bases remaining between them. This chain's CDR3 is CASSEWSNQPQHF. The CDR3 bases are TGTGCCAGCAGTGAATGGAGTAATCAGCCCCAGCATTTT.

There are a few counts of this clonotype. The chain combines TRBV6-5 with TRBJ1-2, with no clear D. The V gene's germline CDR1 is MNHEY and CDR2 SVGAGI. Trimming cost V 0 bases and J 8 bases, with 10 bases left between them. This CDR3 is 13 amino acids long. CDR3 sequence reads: CASSYSASNGYTF. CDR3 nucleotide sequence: TGTGCCAGCAGTTACTCGGCGAGTAACGGCTACACCTTC.

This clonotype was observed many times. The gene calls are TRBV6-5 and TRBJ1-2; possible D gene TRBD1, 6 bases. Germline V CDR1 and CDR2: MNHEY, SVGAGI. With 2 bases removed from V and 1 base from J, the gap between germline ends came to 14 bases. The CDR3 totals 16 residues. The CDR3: CASSYGSQGLNYGYTF. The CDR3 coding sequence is TGTGCCAGCAGTTACGGCTCCCAGGGGCTTAACTATGGCTACACCTTC.

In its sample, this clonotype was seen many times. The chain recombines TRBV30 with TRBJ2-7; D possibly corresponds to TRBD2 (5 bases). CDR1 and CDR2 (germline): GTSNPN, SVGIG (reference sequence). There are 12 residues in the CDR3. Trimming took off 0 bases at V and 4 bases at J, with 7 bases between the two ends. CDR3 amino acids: CAWSVEGYEQYF. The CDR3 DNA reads TGTGCCTGGAGTGTCGAGGGTTACGAGCAGTACTTC.

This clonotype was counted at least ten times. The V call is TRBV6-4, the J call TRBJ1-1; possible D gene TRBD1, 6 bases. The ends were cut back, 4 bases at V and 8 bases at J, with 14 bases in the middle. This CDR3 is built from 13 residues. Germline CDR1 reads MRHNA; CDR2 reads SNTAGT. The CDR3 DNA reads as TGTGCCAGCAGTGTAGATGCCGGGACAGAAGCTTTCTTT. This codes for CASSVDAGTEAFF.

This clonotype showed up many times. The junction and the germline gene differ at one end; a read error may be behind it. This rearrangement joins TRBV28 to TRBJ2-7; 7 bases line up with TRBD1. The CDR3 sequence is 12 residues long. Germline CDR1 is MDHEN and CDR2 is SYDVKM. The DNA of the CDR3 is TGTGCCAGCAGGCCGCTGGGACAGTTCTGTGGCTTC. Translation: CASRPLGQFCGF. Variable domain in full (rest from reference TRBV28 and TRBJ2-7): DVKVTQSSRYLVKRTGEKVFLECVQDMDHENMFWYRQDPGLGLRLIYFSYDVKMKEKGDIPEGYSVSREKKERFSLILESASTNQTSMYLCASRPLGQFCGFGPGTRLTVT.

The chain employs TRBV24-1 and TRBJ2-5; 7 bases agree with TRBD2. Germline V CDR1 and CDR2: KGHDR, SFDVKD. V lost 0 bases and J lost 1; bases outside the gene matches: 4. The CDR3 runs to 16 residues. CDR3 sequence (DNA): TGTGCCACCAGTGATTTGCCTAGCGGACTCCAAGAGACCCAGTACTTC. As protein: CATSDLPSGLQETQYF.